The rows below give T cell receptor beta chains drawn from one sample of a study of blood T cell repertoires in COVID-19. The data were produced by immunoSEQ multiplex PCR, yet TCRdb's version contains in-frame clones alone and is incomplete. This table has 110,000 or so clones, 84% appearing once. Sample: peripheral blood. These receptors were collected from a woman aged 40 to 49 with acute or convalescent COVID-19. CDR3s leave out the opening cysteine and the closing phenylalanine or tryptophan.

v_gene	j_gene	CDR3aa
TRBV5-6	TRBJ1-5	ASSLFRARDQPQH
TRBV4-2	TRBJ2-1	ASSQGRISGTAYNEQF
TRBV19	TRBJ1-5	ASSIYNRDSSQPQH
TRBV6-5	TRBJ2-1	ASSRWTSGGDEQF
TRBV7-2	TRBJ2-7	ASSLGPAGGPYEQY
TRBV6-5	TRBJ2-1	ASRSTSGGAEQF
TRBV25-1	TRBJ2-6	ASSDLQGAGANVLT
TRBV19	TRBJ1-2	ASINTGDTTHT
TRBV18	TRBJ1-1	ASSKTGRTEAF
TRBV7-2	TRBJ2-7	ASSAGLAGYSYEQY
TRBV18	TRBJ1-6	ASSPGTGDNSPLH
TRBV7-2	TRBJ2-7	ASSLRLSGGLNEQY
TRBV7-9	TRBJ2-2	ASSTVDSGELF
TRBV3-1/TRBV3-2	TRBJ2-7	ASSYRQGPYEQY
TRBV11-2	TRBJ2-2	ASSRQVTNTGELF
TRBV7-9	TRBJ1-6	ASRPEHSSPLH
TRBV2	TRBJ2-7	ASSESWNNRVDEQY
TRBV6-5	TRBJ1-1	ASSFGRVNTEAF
TRBV2	TRBJ2-2	ASSDLGNTGELF
TRBV9	TRBJ2-5	ASSVGQVPETQY
TRBV11-3	TRBJ2-1	ASSSRTSGNEQF
TRBV2	TRBJ1-1	ASSENRGRTEAF